This T cell receptor beta chain is drawn from a study of blood T cell repertoires in COVID-19. Study overall: The origin of the acute and convalescent COVID-19 samples was the United States, Italy and Spain. The analysed material was cDNA or gDNA that came from T cells, B-cell-depleted T cells, or PBMCs.

Germline-derived CDR1 and CDR2 are LNHDA and SQIVND (reference sequence). V lost 9 bases to trimming and J lost 0 bases; unmatched junction nucleotides: 14. The CDR3 is 18 residues long. Authors' analysis steps: Estimates of nucleated cell counts were drawn from the amplification of reference gene primers. The assay was immunoSEQ multiplex PCR, and TCRdb's table has in-frame clones only and misses some. V, J and clone size are taken as reported in that table, and D and trimming were inferred from the DNA itself. The sample records 650,000 to 800,000 clones, approximately 90% being singletons. This sequence joins TRBV19 and TRBJ2-6, with TRBD1 matching over 7 bases. Sequencing input: peripheral blood. This sequence was found in a young woman with acute or convalescent COVID-19. Here the CDR3 DNA reads TGTGCCAGCTCACTGGGACAGCCCTACAGCTCTGGGGCCAACGTCCTGACTTTC. Protein: CASSLGQPYSSGANVLTF.